The 20 T cell receptor beta chains reported below all come from one sample, sequenced in a study of metastatic and nonmetastatic thyroid tumors. No treatment had been given to any patient before thyroid surgery. Via MiXCR, TCRdb re-called the PCR reads. The table lists more than 40,000 clones, 15% to 20% of them singletons. The sample taken for sequencing was blood. Every receptor here comes from a female donor with papillary thyroid cancer or a benign thyroid nodule (not recorded which). Some clones in this sample may be carry-over from other donors' samples.

This clone was seen many times. CDR3 DNA: TGTGCCATCAGTGAAGGGATGGGACTTAGGTTTTTTGAGCAGTTCTTC. Protein product: CAISEGMGLRFFEQFF. The chain links TRBV10-3 to TRBJ2-1, with D perhaps matching TRBD2 (6 bases). The CDR3 spans 16 residues. In germline, CDR1 is ENHRY, CDR2 SYGVKD. The V end lost 3 bases, the J end lost 9 bases, and 21 bases lay between the germline ends.

This clone showed up many times. This chain connects TRBV20-1 to TRBJ2-7, with D possibly being TRBD2 (6 bases). There are 14 residues in the CDR3. Germline V lookup: CDR1 DFQATT, CDR2 SNEGSKA (reference sequence). V lost 1 base and J lost 3, with 13 bases in between. For the CDR3, the DNA is TGCAGTGCTAGAGCCGGGGGACTCATCTACGAGCAGTACTTC. Translating gives CSARAGGLIYEQYF.

The rearrangement uses TRBV3-1 and TRBJ1-2; TRBD1 aligns across 7 bases. This CDR3 comprises 14 residues. Per the germline V gene, CDR1 is LGHDT and CDR2 is YNNKEL (reference sequence). J gave up 5 bases and V 1 base, and 4 bases lay outside the gene matches. CDR3 amino acids: CASSQATGVYGYTF. CDR3 nucleotide sequence: TGTGCCAGCAGCCAAGCAACAGGGGTTTATGGCTACACCTTC.

This clone was counted between two and nine times. This clone may be a read error of a much larger clone one base away. The gene calls are TRBV20-1 and TRBJ2-5; no reliable D call. Germline loops: CDR1 DFQATT, CDR2 SNEGSKA (reference sequence). The CDR3 length is 12 residues. CDR3 protein: CSASLGLETRYF. The CDR3 DNA follows: TGCAGTGCTAGTTTGGGTTTGGAGACCCGGTACTTC.

This clone was observed many times. This chain joins TRBV4-2 and TRBJ2-3, with D possibly matching TRBD1 (6 bases). The CDR3 is 13 amino acids. V shed 4 bases and J shed 4 bases, with 9 bases lying between them. Germline CDR1 and CDR2: LGHNA and YNFKEQ. The CDR3 here is CASSRGQSDTQYF. CDR3 nucleotides: TGTGCCAGCAGCCGAGGACAGTCAGATACGCAGTATTTT.

The sample holds many counts of this clone. V gene TRBV5-1 combines with J gene TRBJ2-1; tentative D call: TRBD2 (6 bases). V was clipped by 7 bases and J by 6 bases, with 20 bases between them. This CDR3 is 15 amino acids long. Germline CDR1 SGHRS, CDR2 YFSETQ. CDR3 amino acids: CASVRYSGTPNEQFF. CDR3 sequence (DNA): TGCGCCAGCGTTCGCTATAGCGGAACCCCCAATGAGCAGTTCTTC.

The genes are TRBV6-5 and TRBJ1-2; D unclear. CDR3 length: 14 amino acids. Per the germline V gene, CDR1 is MNHEY and CDR2 is SVGAGI. The germline V and J ends were trimmed by 6 bases and 4 bases, with 15 bases remaining between them. Here the CDR3 reads CASRSDRRGYGYTF. The DNA of the CDR3 is TGTGCCAGCAGATCCGACCGACGGGGCTATGGCTACACCTTC.

This sequence joins TRBV5-1 and TRBJ2-2; possible D gene TRBD2, 5 bases. Germline-derived CDR1 and CDR2 are SGHRS and YFSETQ. Trimming pared 3 bases from V and 5 bases from J, leaving 11 bases between. The CDR3 has 14 amino acids. Written as DNA, the CDR3 is TGCGCCAGCAGCTACGGGGTTGAGACCGGGGAGCTGTTTTTT. It codes for CASSYGVETGELFF. Filled out from reference TRBV5-1 and TRBJ2-2, the complete variable domain reads KAGVTQTPRYLIKTRGQQVTLSCSPISGHRSVSWYQQTPGQGLQFLFEYFSETQRNKGNFPGRFSGRQFSNSRSEMNVSTLELGDSALYLCASSYGVETGELFFGEGSRLTVL.

At least ten counts were recorded for this clone. V usage is TRBV29-1 and J usage is TRBJ2-3; 10 bases are a match to TRBD2. Germline loops: CDR1 SQVTM, CDR2 ANQGSEA. The CDR3 contains 16 residues. The V gene end was trimmed by 1 base and the J gene end by 5 bases; junction bases not matched to a gene: 9. The CDR3 DNA reads as TGCAGCGTTGAAGGGCCTAGCGGGAGTGAGTTAGATACGCAGTATTTT. It codes for CSVEGPSGSELDTQYF.

Points on this clone: A read error may account for a junction end that differs from germline. The rearrangement joins TRBV6-1 to TRBJ2-7, with D possibly being TRBD2 (5 bases). This CDR3 region has 16 residues. The germline V gene encodes CDR1 MNHNS and CDR2 SASEGT. The DNA for the CDR3 is TGCGCCAGCTACCTGGTAGTAGTAGCAGCGGCCTACGAGCAGTACTTC. Its protein is CASYLVVVAAAYEQYF.

This clone was seen many times. The V and J genes are TRBV12-3 or TRBV12-4 and TRBJ2-1; 8 bases align to TRBD2. The ends lost 6 bases at V and 4 bases at J; junction bases unmatched: 8. This CDR3 spans 15 amino acids. CDR3 protein: CASSSSGGVYNEQFF. CDR3 nucleotides: TGTGCCAGCAGCTCCAGCGGGGGCGTTTACAATGAGCAGTTCTTC.

In the case of this clone: Sequence at one end of the junction differs from germline and may be a read error. The CDR3 DNA reads TGCAGCGTTGAAGATTCGACAGGAGAGGCCCAGTACTTC. Its translation is CSVEDSTGEAQYF. The chain is built from TRBV29-1 and TRBJ2-5, with D maybe TRBD1 (6 bases). This CDR3 is built from 13 residues. Germline assignment: CDR1 SQVTM and CDR2 ANQGSEA.

This clone was picked up many times. This chain joins TRBV19 and TRBJ2-5; tentatively, D is TRBD1 (6 bases). The CDR3 is 14 amino acids. The V end lost 6 bases, the J end lost 5 bases, and 16 bases lay between the germline ends. Germline V gene sequence: CDR1 LNHDA, CDR2 SQIVND (reference sequence). The DNA of the CDR3 is TGTGCCAGTAGAGACGACAGGATAGCGGAGACCCAGTACTTC. Translation gives CASRDDRIAETQYF.

This sequence joins TRBV6-1 and TRBJ2-7; TRBD1 is a possible D gene (6 bases). The CDR3 spans 14 residues. With 6 bases removed from V and 0 bases from J, the gap between germline ends came to 12 bases. CDR1 is MNHNS and CDR2 is SASEGT in the germline V gene. The CDR3 loop is CASRTDRFSYEQYF. DNA for the CDR3: TGTGCCAGCAGAACCGACAGGTTCTCCTACGAGCAGTACTTC.

The CDR3 nucleotides are TGTGCCAGCAGTGACTCGGCGGGGGGACGGGAGACCCAGTACTTC. It specifies CASSDSAGGRETQYF. The V and J genes are TRBV6-4 and TRBJ2-5; 8 positions match TRBD2. Germline V gene lookup returns CDR1 MRHNA and CDR2 SNTAGT. The CDR3 has 15 residues. The ends lost 0 bases at V and 5 bases at J; junction bases unmatched: 5.

Concerning this clone itself: Relative to the germline gene, one junction end is altered; a read error may explain this. The chain employs TRBV5-1 and TRBJ2-7; D might be TRBD2 (6 bases). Germline V gene lookup returns CDR1 SGHRS and CDR2 YFSETQ. The CDR3 loop spans 16 amino acids. The CDR3 sequence: CASSLEGADWSYEKYF. The CDR3 nucleotides read TGCGCCAGCAGCCTGGAGGGTGCCGACTGGTCCTACGAGAAGTACTTC.

The J gene is TRBJ1-3, the V gene TRBV5-1; D uncertain. The CDR3 length is 14 residues. V lost 4 bases, J lost 3 bases, and 11 bases lay in between. In germline, CDR1 is SGHRS, CDR2 YFSETQ. The CDR3 sequence is CASSPDPGGNTIYF. CDR3 nucleotides: TGCGCCAGCAGCCCTGACCCTGGTGGAAACACCATATATTTT.

This clone was seen just once. The V call is TRBV5-1, the J call TRBJ2-1; 10 bases fit TRBD2. The CDR3 covers 14 residues. Trimming removed 4 bases from V and 8 bases from J; junction bases left unmatched: 6. Germline CDR1 reads SGHRS; CDR2 reads YFSETQ. The CDR3 region is CASSGTGTSDEQFF. The CDR3 nucleotides read TGCGCCAGCAGCGGAACCGGGACTAGCGATGAGCAGTTCTTC.

This clone is deemed medium-sized. The gene calls are TRBV28 and TRBJ2-1, with D perhaps matching TRBD1 (5 bases). Per germline, CDR1 MDHEN and CDR2 SYDVKM. This CDR3 has 15 amino acids. V lost 6 bases to trimming and J lost 6 bases, with 18 bases between them. The CDR3: CASSDIRDFGNEQFF. The CDR3 coding sequence is TGTGCCAGCAGCGACATCAGGGATTTCGGCAATGAGCAGTTCTTC.

This rearrangement joins TRBV3-1 to TRBJ1-1, with D hard to call. V dropped 4 bases and J dropped 11 bases, with 14 bases sitting between them. The CDR3 consists of 12 residues. Germline CDR1 and CDR2: LGHDT and YNNKEL (reference sequence). CDR3 coding DNA: TGTGCCAGCAGCCGCGGACGGTTGGGGGCTTTCTTT. This translates into CASSRGRLGAFF.